The 9 T cell receptor beta chains below all came from one sample that was sequenced in a study of blood T cell repertoires in COVID-19. Assay used: immunoSEQ multiplex PCR; TCRdb lists only in-frame clones, some missing. There are about 270,000 clones in the sample; 86% occur only once, and about 9.8% lies in the top ten. What was sequenced was peripheral blood. These receptors all come from a man between 40 and 49 years old who had recovered from COVID-19.

The rearrangement uses TRBV27 and TRBJ2-7; TRBD2 matches at 11 bases. This CDR3 has 15 residues. V lost 5 bases, J lost 4 bases, and 7 bases stayed unmatched. CDR1 is MNHEY and CDR2 is SMNVEV in the germline V gene (reference sequence). The CDR3 DNA reads TGTGCCAGCAGTACCTTAGCGGGAGGGCCGTACGAGCAGTACTTC. Protein sequence: CASSTLAGGPYEQYF.

This chain joins TRBV11-2 and TRBJ1-2; TRBD1 aligns across 9 bases. This CDR3 is 16 amino acids long. Losses at the gene ends were 5 bases for V and 2 bases for J; bases not matched to a gene: 9. CDR1 SGHAT and CDR2 FQNNGV come from the germline V gene. Here the CDR3 DNA reads TGTGCCAGCAGCAAAAGTCGAGACAGGGGGAACTATGGCTACACCTTC. Its protein product is CASSKSRDRGNYGYTF.

This clone was seen only once. The chain combines TRBV5-1 with TRBJ1-1; weak D call: TRBD1 (6 bases). The CDR3 has 11 residues. Between the trimmed V and J ends, which lost 5 bases and 6 bases, there was a span of 8 bases. Germline values: CDR1 SGHRS, CDR2 YFSETQ. CDR3 sequence reads: CASSQGSEAFF. CDR3 bases: TGCGCCAGCAGTCAGGGGTCTGAAGCTTTCTTT. Supplemented by reference TRBV5-1 and TRBJ1-1, the full variable domain reads KAGVTQTPRYLIKTRGQQVTLSCSPISGHRSVSWYQQTPGQGLQFLFEYFSETQRNKGNFPGRFSGRQFSNSRSEMNVSTLELGDSALYLCASSQGSEAFFGQGTRLTVV.

The chain combines TRBV7-2 with TRBJ1-4, with a tentative D call TRBD1 (5 bases). Trimming removed 5 bases at V and 3 bases at J, with 13 bases between. Germline V lookup: CDR1 SGHTA, CDR2 FQGNSA. CDR3 size: 15 residues. The CDR3: CASSPSWGANEKLFF. CDR3 in DNA: TGTGCCAGCAGCCCCTCGTGGGGGGCTAATGAAAAACTGTTTTTT.

This CDR3 is CASSQASGTGKNIQYF. DNA for the CDR3: TGTGCCAGCAGCCAGGCTTCCGGGACAGGCAAAAACATTCAGTACTTC. V gene TRBV3-1 (or the pseudogene TRBV3-2) combines with J gene TRBJ2-4; TRBD1 matches 8 bases. The CDR3 length is 16 residues. Germline CDR1 and CDR2: LGHDT and YNNKEL (reference sequence). V trimming: 3 bases; J trimming: 3 bases; junction bases outside the gene matches: 7.

This clone has only one observation. This rearrangement joins TRBV10-3 to TRBJ2-7; D is possibly TRBD2 (6 bases). From germline, CDR1 is ENHRY and CDR2 SYGVKD. CDR3 size: 15 residues. Trimming shortened V by 8 bases and J by 2 bases, and 19 bases separated the two germline ends. CDR3 sequence: CAISGGGRITYEQYF. As DNA, the CDR3 is TGTGCCATCTCTGGGGGAGGACGAATAACCTACGAGCAGTACTTC.

This clone was seen more than once but under ten times. This chain connects TRBV7-6 to TRBJ1-1; tentative D call: TRBD1 (5 bases). Between the trimmed V and J ends, which lost 1 base and 3 bases, there was a span of 12 bases. The germline V gene encodes CDR1 SGHVS and CDR2 FNYEAQ. This CDR3 has 15 amino acids. The CDR3 sequence is CASSLDGGSDTEAFF. The CDR3 DNA sequence: TGTGCCAGCAGCTTAGATGGGGGGTCTGACACTGAAGCTTTCTTT.

This chain links TRBV5-8 with TRBJ1-3; TRBD1 is a possible D gene (5 bases). V was shortened by 4 bases and J by 0 bases, with 11 bases between the two germline ends. The CDR3 loop spans 15 amino acids. Looked up from germline, CDR1 is SGHTS and CDR2 is YDEGEE. The CDR3 protein is CASSQTAHSGNTIYF. The DNA of the CDR3 is TGTGCCAGCAGCCAGACAGCCCACTCTGGAAACACCATATATTTT.

This chain's CDR3 is CASSLDPTGTNYGYTF. The CDR3 DNA sequence: TGTGCCAGCAGCTTAGACCCGACAGGGACTAACTATGGCTACACCTTC. The V gene is TRBV11-2, the J gene TRBJ1-2; 7 bases map to TRBD1. CDR1 is SGHAT, CDR2 FQNNGV, per germline. J gave up 0 bases and V 0 bases, and 4 bases lay outside the gene matches. The CDR3 is made up of 16 amino acids.